Each of the 26 T cell receptor beta chains below was sequenced from the same sample in a study of CD8+ T cells in alopecia areata. cDNA reverse transcribed from extracted RNA served as the sequencing template. The repertoire was sequenced with immunoSEQ multiplex PCR; TCRdb's copy has only in-frame clones and lacks some. Of about 120,000 clones in the sample, about 60% were seen once. Treatment specified: oral pan-JAK inhibitor, 5-10 mg twice daily. The sequenced sample was CD8+ T cells sorted from blood, obtained at week 24, from a patient treated with tofacitinib. The receptors come from a human donor with alopecia areata.

The chain links TRBV27 to TRBJ1-2; perhaps TRBD1 as D (5 bases). Deletions cut 5 bases from V and 6 bases from J, with 22 bases between. The CDR3 sequence is 16 residues long. Germline V gene data show CDR1 as MNHEY and CDR2 as SMNVEV (reference sequence). Written as DNA, the CDR3 is TGTGCCAGCAGTCCCATTCCGGGGCCCCCCCCAGATGGCTACACCTTC. Translating it yields CASSPIPGPPPDGYTF.

This clone was found once. The CDR3, as DNA: TGTGCCAGTAGTATTGGGACAGAATACAATGAGCAGTTCTTC. Translated, it gives CASSIGTEYNEQFF. V usage is TRBV19 and J usage is TRBJ2-1; the match to TRBD1 covers 7 bases. J was trimmed by 4 bases and V by 3 bases; bases with no gene match: 3. The CDR3 extends over 14 amino acids. The germline CDR1 and CDR2 sequences are LNHDA and SQIVND (reference sequence).

This chain joins TRBV6-5 and TRBJ1-4, with a possible D match to TRBD1 (6 bases). Trimming left V 2 bases short and J 3 bases short, with 10 bases between. CDR1 MNHEY and CDR2 SVGAGI come from the germline V gene. This CDR3 has 15 residues. The chain's CDR3 is CASSYIGGANEKLFF. In DNA form, the CDR3 reads TGTGCCAGCAGTTACATCGGGGGCGCTAATGAAAAACTGTTTTTT.

In its sample, this clone was seen a few times. Other DNA variants within this sample encode the same CDR3. The chain is built from TRBV6-5 and TRBJ2-7, with D uncertain. This CDR3 has 13 residues. The germline V gene encodes CDR1 MNHEY and CDR2 SVGAGI. The ends were cut back, 0 bases at V and 3 bases at J, with 6 bases in the middle. The CDR3 here is CASSYSGDYEQYF. DNA of the CDR3: TGTGCCAGCAGTTACTCCGGCGACTACGAGCAGTACTTC.

The J gene is TRBJ2-2, the V gene TRBV29-1; D is unclear. Germline loops: CDR1 SQVTM, CDR2 ANQGSEA. The V gene lost 6 bases and the J gene lost 2 bases, with 13 bases spanning the gap. CDR3 size: 14 residues. The CDR3 nucleotides are TGCAGCGTAGAGATCGTAGCCAACACCGGGGAGCTGTTTTTT. It yields the protein CSVEIVANTGELFF.

The genes are TRBV5-6 and TRBJ2-3; D remains unclear. Germline loops: CDR1 SGHDT, CDR2 YYEEEE. This CDR3 has 14 amino acids. Trimming left V 2 bases short and J 0 bases short, with 7 bases between. The CDR3 nucleotides are TGTGCCAGCAGCTTTACCACTAGCACAGATACGCAGTATTTT. Amino acids: CASSFTTSTDTQYF.

This clone was picked up a small number of times. J is TRBJ1-2 and V is TRBV7-9, with D uncertain. Trimming stripped 5 bases from V and 4 bases from J, with 11 bases between. This CDR3 has 13 residues. Germline loops: CDR1 SEHNR, CDR2 FQNEAQ (reference sequence). CDR3 coding DNA: TGTGCCAGCAGCCCAAGCAGCAGCTATGGCTACACCTTC. Translating gives CASSPSSSYGYTF. Combining the CDR3 with reference TRBV7-9 and TRBJ1-2 gives the whole variable domain DTGVSQNPRHKITKRGQNVTFRCDPISEHNRLYWYRQTLGQGPEFLTYFQNEAQLEKSRLLSDRFSAERPKGSFSTLEIQRTEQGDSAMYLCASSPSSSYGYTFGSGTRLTVV.

In nucleotides, the CDR3 is TGTGCCAGTAGTTCGATGGACAGTTTAAGCCACGAGCAGTACTTC. Amino acid sequence: CASSSMDSLSHEQYF. This chain joins TRBV19 and TRBJ2-7; TRBD1 is a possible D gene (6 bases). The germline V gene has CDR1 LNHDA and CDR2 SQIVND (reference sequence). V lost 5 bases and J lost 5, with 19 bases in between. The CDR3 runs to 15 residues.

The chain carries TRBV6-5 and TRBJ1-5; the match to TRBD1 covers 8 bases. Germline V gene sequence: CDR1 MNHEY, CDR2 SVGAGI. Germline trimming cut 5 bases from V and 6 bases from J; bases unmatched to any gene: 9. The CDR3 has 15 residues. DNA of the CDR3: TGTGCCAGCAGTCGGGGACAGGTCTCTAGTCAGCCCCAGCATTTT. Translation: CASSRGQVSSQPQHF.

This clone was seen repeatedly, ten times or more. The chain uses TRBV28 and TRBJ2-2; D not certain. CDR1 MDHEN and CDR2 SYDVKM come from the germline V gene. V lost 6 bases to trimming and J lost 8 bases, with 10 bases between them. CDR3 length: 12 amino acids. The CDR3 reads CASSPGWGELFF. CDR3 DNA: TGTGCCAGCAGCCCCGGTTGGGGGGAGCTGTTTTTT.

J is TRBJ2-5 and V is TRBV6-1; 9 bases fit TRBD1. The J call could be wrong; TRBJ2-7 is a better fit for the DNA end. The CDR3 consists of 15 residues. Germline values: CDR1 MNHNS, CDR2 SASEGT. CDR3 amino acids: CASSEGTGAAYEQYF. The CDR3, as DNA: TGTGCCAGCAGTGAAGGGACAGGGGCGGCCTACGAGCAGTACTTC.

This clone was seen a few times. J is TRBJ2-1 and V is TRBV5-6; D unresolved. This CDR3 contains 14 residues. The germline V gene encodes CDR1 SGHDT and CDR2 YYEEEE. Deletions cut 2 bases from V and 0 bases from J, with 6 bases between. CDR3 in DNA: TGTGCCAGCAGCTTATACAGCTCCTACAATGAGCAGTTCTTC. Translating gives CASSLYSSYNEQFF.

The chain has TRBV12-5 and TRBJ2-7, with a tentative D call TRBD1 (6 bases). This CDR3 is built from 14 residues. CDR1 and CDR2 (germline): LGHNT, FRNRAP. Deletions cut 5 bases from V and 3 bases from J, with 14 bases between. CDR3 residues: CASGIWGRSYEQYF. CDR3 bases: TGTGCTAGTGGTATCTGGGGGCGAAGCTACGAGCAGTACTTC.

The chain joins TRBV7-9 to TRBJ2-3; a weak D match, TRBD2 (5 bases). The germline V gene has CDR1 SEHNR and CDR2 FQNEAQ (reference sequence). The V end was cut by 1 base, the J end by 4 bases, with 12 bases between. The CDR3 has 15 residues. The CDR3 DNA reads TGTGCCAGCAGCTTAGGGGCCTCGGAGGCAGATACGCAGTATTTT. Translated: CASSLGASEADTQYF. Full variable domain (missing parts from reference TRBV7-9 and TRBJ2-3): DTGVSQNPRHKITKRGQNVTFRCDPISEHNRLYWYRQTLGQGPEFLTYFQNEAQLEKSRLLSDRFSAERPKGSFSTLEIQRTEQGDSAMYLCASSLGASEADTQYFGPGTRLTVL.

A single count supports this clone. V is TRBV14 and J is TRBJ2-1; D may be TRBD2 (6 bases). The CDR3 is 16 residues long. Trimming removed 2 bases from V and 4 bases from J, with 15 bases in between. Germline CDR1 reads SGHDN; CDR2 reads FVKESK. The CDR3 DNA reads as TGTGCCAGCAGCCAACAGGAGGAGGGCCCTTACAATGAGCAGTTCTTC. Amino acid sequence: CASSQQEEGPYNEQFF.

In this sample, this clone turned up once. This sequence joins TRBV13 and TRBJ2-5; D call uncertain. The length of the CDR3 is 14 residues. Trimming stripped 5 bases from V and 2 bases from J, with 12 bases between. Germline V gene sequence: CDR1 PRHDT, CDR2 FYEKMQ (reference sequence). CDR3 in amino acids: CASSLDRVQETQYF. The DNA of the CDR3 is TGTGCCAGCAGCCTAGACCGAGTTCAAGAGACCCAGTACTTC.

This clone turned up a few times. The rearrangement joins TRBV15 to TRBJ1-5; D uncertain. The CDR3 loop spans 15 amino acids. V dropped 0 bases and J dropped 3 bases, with 9 bases sitting between them. Germline V gene lookup returns CDR1 LNHNV and CDR2 YYDKDF (reference sequence). CDR3: CATSRDRSNNQPQHF. The CDR3 bases are TGTGCCACCAGCAGAGATCGTTCCAACAATCAGCCCCAGCATTTT.

The gene calls are TRBV4-3 and TRBJ2-5; possibly TRBD1 or TRBD2 for D (5 bases each). The germline V gene has CDR1 LGHNA and CDR2 YSLEER. The CDR3 runs 14 residues. V lost 4 bases and J lost 7, with 16 bases in between. In DNA, the CDR3 is TGCGCCAGCAGCCTCCGGGACGGGGAAATGACCCAGTACTTC. Translation: CASSLRDGEMTQYF.

V and J are TRBV13 and TRBJ1-4, with no clear D. V lost 4 bases and J lost 8, with 11 bases in between. This CDR3 has 13 residues. The germline gives CDR1 PRHDT, CDR2 FYEKMQ (reference sequence). CDR3 amino acids: CASSSRGREKLFF. The CDR3 coding sequence is TGTGCCAGCAGCTCTCGAGGAAGGGAAAAACTGTTTTTT.

The CDR3 DNA is TGTGCCAGCAGCCTCCTTTTAGGGACCTACAATGAGCAGTTCTTC. It encodes CASSLLLGTYNEQFF. V usage is TRBV27 and J usage is TRBJ2-1; D unresolved. Trimming took 6 bases from V and 2 from J, leaving 14 bases between them. The CDR3 has 15 residues. Germline loops: CDR1 MNHEY, CDR2 SMNVEV (reference sequence).

This chain connects TRBV27 to TRBJ1-1, with D maybe TRBD1 (6 bases). CDR3 length: 16 amino acids. In germline, CDR1 is MNHEY, CDR2 SMNVEV (reference sequence). V was shortened by 6 bases and J by 4 bases, with 21 bases between the two germline ends. The CDR3 nucleotides read TGTGCCAGCAGAGAGGGGGTTAAAGGGTTGGGCACTGAAGCTTTCTTT. Translating gives CASREGVKGLGTEAFF.

V and J are TRBV27 and TRBJ2-7, with a possible D match to TRBD2 (6 bases). CDR1 is MNHEY, CDR2 SMNVEV, per germline (reference sequence). The length of the CDR3 is 14 residues. The germline V and J ends were trimmed by 1 base and 6 bases, with 13 bases remaining between them. The chain's CDR3 is CASSLLGGTTEQYF. CDR3 nucleotide sequence: TGTGCCAGCAGTTTATTGGGGGGTACGACCGAGCAGTACTTC.

This sequence joins TRBV18 and TRBJ2-7; tentatively, D is TRBD2 (6 bases). This CDR3 is built from 14 residues. V lost 3 bases, J lost 6 bases, and 15 bases lay in between. Germline V lookup: CDR1 KGHSH, CDR2 LQKENI. CDR3 amino acids: CASSPSGLTFEQYF. In nucleotides, the CDR3 is TGTGCCAGCTCACCCTCGGGACTCACGTTCGAGCAGTACTTC.

Of note for this clone: Within the sample, other DNA sequences also encode this same CDR3. This sequence joins TRBV30 and TRBJ2-7; no clear D gene. Germline V lookup: CDR1 GTSNPN, CDR2 SVGIG (reference sequence). Trimming cost V 0 bases and J 3 bases, with 6 bases left between them. This CDR3 spans 12 amino acids. The DNA for the CDR3 is TGTGCCTGGAGTGTGGGTGACTACGAGCAGTACTTC. Its translation is CAWSVGDYEQYF. Using reference TRBV30 and TRBJ2-7 for the parts outside the CDR3, the full variable domain is SQTIHQWPATLVQPVGSPLSLECTVEGTSNPNLYWYRQAAGRGLQLLFYSVGIGQISSEVPQNLSASRPQDRQFILSSKKLLLSDSGFYLCAWSVGDYEQYFGPGTRLTVT.

The CDR3, as DNA: TGTGCCAGCAGTGATGGGGGAGAGACCCAGTACTTC. The encoded protein is CASSDGGETQYF. This chain connects TRBV6-4 to TRBJ2-5; D tentatively reads TRBD1 or TRBD2 (5 bases each). With 3 bases removed from V and 4 bases from J, the gap between germline ends came to 6 bases. The CDR3 has 12 amino acids. In germline, CDR1 is MRHNA, CDR2 SNTAGT.

There are a few counts of this clone. V gene TRBV10-3 combines with J gene TRBJ2-7; TRBD1 matches at 10 bases. Germline values: CDR1 ENHRY, CDR2 SYGVKD. J gave up 3 bases and V 8 bases, and 13 bases lay outside the gene matches. The CDR3 is made up of 16 amino acids. This CDR3 is CAIAPAPGQGVYEQYF. In DNA form, the CDR3 reads TGTGCCATCGCCCCAGCCCCCGGACAGGGGGTCTACGAGCAGTACTTC.